This T cell receptor (beta chain) was observed in a study of identical twins. General study findings and limits: Within monozygotic twins, out-of-frame TCR alpha sharing was underestimated by the models. The more abundant beta clonotypes in cord blood had fewer insertions, and memory repertoires did not show this.

On this clonotype: Antigen unknown.

The CDR3 totals 12 residues. In germline, CDR1 is SQVTM, CDR2 ANQGSEA. The V end lost 0 bases, the J end lost 7 bases, and 9 bases lay between the germline ends. MiXCR, applied by TCRdb to the 5' RACE reads, yields one record per CDR3 protein. Of a few hundred thousand distinct CDR3 sequences in the sample, about 8% were seen once. The same specimen was also included in a second study, on yellow fever vaccine responses in identical twins.

What was sequenced was CD8+ T cells sorted from blood. This clonotype was obtained from a woman younger than 30 in good health. The rearrangement joins TRBV29-1 to TRBJ1-2; D gene unclear. The CDR3 bases are TGCAGCGTTGAAGATGATATCGGTGGCTACACCTTC. Translation: CSVEDDIGGYTF. Filled out from reference TRBV29-1 and TRBJ1-2, the complete variable domain reads SAVISQKPSRDICQRGTSLTIQCQVDSQVTMMFWYRQQPGQSLTLIATANQGSEATYESGFVIDKFPISRPNLTFSTLTVSNMSPEDSSIYLCSVEDDIGGYTFGSGTRLTVV.